This TCR beta chain derives from a study of T-cell memory formation after mild COVID-19. Study observations and caveats: Day 37-peaking second-wave clones had unconfirmed SARS-CoV-2 specificity. CD4/CD8 balance characterized clones contracting day 15 to 85, and CD4+ skew characterized later expanders. Mainly in CM and EM were contracting CD4+ clones; CD8+ were in EMRA.

TCRdb used MiXCR to reprocess the 5' RACE reads, holding one entry per CDR3 protein. The sample yields around 250,000 distinct CDR3 sequences, around 15% seen once. This clonotype was observed many times. The antigen is undetermined. V lost 0 bases, J lost 0 bases, and 4 bases stayed unmatched. The germline V gene has CDR1 DFQATT and CDR2 SNEGSKA (reference sequence). The CDR3 contains 17 residues. Sequencing was carried out using PBMCs or a T cell subset sorted from them (not recorded which). The TCR comes from a man between 18 and 29 years old who had mild COVID-19 (a few samples of this study predate the infection). Cell type and time point are not known. The V call is TRBV20-1, the J call TRBJ2-3; 12 bases agree with TRBD2. CDR3 DNA: TGCAGTGCTAGAGAACCACTAGCGGGGGGAAGCACAGATACGCAGTATTTT. Its protein product is CSAREPLAGGSTDTQYF.